A single sample is the source of the 8 T cell receptor beta chains below, sequenced in a study of blood T cells in healthy people across ages. Using a J-beta primer mix together with a sample-barcoded 5' primer, a second PCR was run for roughly 6 to 11 cycles. TCRdb itself ran the 5' RACE reads through MiXCR, one entry per CDR3 protein. Here the sample spans roughly 1.6 million distinct CDR3 sequences, around 35% being singletons. The sequencing input was blood. Receptor source: a woman aged 25 to 39 in good health.

To note about this clonotype: A read error is likely here: a far larger clone is one base away. J is TRBJ2-1 and V is TRBV5-1; 14 nucleotides match TRBD2. The CDR3 loop spans 15 amino acids. The J segment lost 6 bases and the V segment lost 7 bases, leaving 6 bases of the junction unmatched. The germline CDR1 and CDR2 sequences are SGHRS and YFSETQ. As DNA, the CDR3 is TGCGCCAGCGGCTCCGGACTAGCGGGGGGCAATGAGCAGTTCTTC. Translated: CASGSGLAGGNEQFF.

As for this clonotype: Being one base from a much bigger clone, this may be a read error. The chain links TRBV28 to TRBJ2-5; 7 bases are shared with TRBD2. Germline CDR1 and CDR2: MDHEN and SYDVKM. The CDR3 runs to 15 residues. Unmatched junction bases numbered 10, after V lost 5 bases and J lost 4 bases. Here the CDR3 reads CASSVLSGNRETQYF. The CDR3 nucleotides are TGTGCCAGCAGTGTCTTGAGCGGGAACCGAGAGACCCAGTACTTC.

This rearrangement joins TRBV12-3 or TRBV12-4 to TRBJ2-7; D may correspond to TRBD1 or TRBD2 (6 bases each). V gave up 3 bases and J gave up 2 bases, with 14 bases separating them. The CDR3 is 15 residues long. CDR3 protein: CASSLAGHATYEQYF. CDR3 DNA sequence: TGTGCCAGCAGTTTGGCGGGACACGCTACCTACGAGCAGTACTTC.

This chain joins TRBV3-1 and TRBJ2-3; 12 positions agree with TRBD2. The CDR3 has 15 amino acids. The V and J ends lost 5 bases and 6 bases, in that order; junction bases with no gene match: 6. Per germline, CDR1 LGHDT and CDR2 YNNKEL (reference sequence). The DNA for the CDR3 is TGTGCCAGCAGCTCGACTAGCGGGGGTTGGGATACGCAGTATTTT. Translating gives CASSSTSGGWDTQYF.

This chain connects TRBV29-1 to TRBJ2-1, with D tentatively TRBD1 (5 bases). The V gene's germline CDR1 is SQVTM and CDR2 ANQGSEA. The CDR3 is made up of 17 amino acids. V was trimmed by 1 base and J by 8 bases, leaving 24 bases between them. CDR3 coding DNA: TGCAGCGTTGAAGGAGTGAGGACATCCTTCCTCCATGATGAGCAGTTCTTC. This codes for CSVEGVRTSFLHDEQFF.

This sequence joins TRBV15 and TRBJ1-1; D not certain. Germline CDR1 reads LNHNV; CDR2 reads YYDKDF (reference sequence). Trimming stripped 1 base from V and 5 bases from J, with 11 bases between. CDR3 size: 14 residues. The CDR3 nucleotides are TGTGCCACCAGCAGAGGGTTGTTAGGAACTGAAGCTTTCTTT. It translates to CATSRGLLGTEAFF.

The V and J genes are TRBV15 and TRBJ2-3, with 12 nucleotides matching TRBD2. Trimming cost V 1 base and J 5 bases; bases outside gene matches: 4. The CDR3 consists of 16 residues. The germline V gene encodes CDR1 LNHNV and CDR2 YYDKDF (reference sequence). The CDR3 spells CATSRGLAGVGDTQYF. The CDR3 coding sequence is TGTGCCACCAGCAGAGGACTAGCGGGAGTGGGAGATACGCAGTATTTT.

This chain connects TRBV5-1 to TRBJ2-1; 11 nucleotides align to TRBD2. The trim removed 1 base at V and 1 base at J, leaving 7 bases unmatched. The germline CDR1 and CDR2 sequences are SGHRS and YFSETQ. This CDR3 is 18 amino acids long. The DNA of the CDR3 is TGCGCCAGCAGCTTGAAGGCTAGCGGGAGGTTGTCCTACAATGAGCAGTTCTTC. Translation: CASSLKASGRLSYNEQFF.